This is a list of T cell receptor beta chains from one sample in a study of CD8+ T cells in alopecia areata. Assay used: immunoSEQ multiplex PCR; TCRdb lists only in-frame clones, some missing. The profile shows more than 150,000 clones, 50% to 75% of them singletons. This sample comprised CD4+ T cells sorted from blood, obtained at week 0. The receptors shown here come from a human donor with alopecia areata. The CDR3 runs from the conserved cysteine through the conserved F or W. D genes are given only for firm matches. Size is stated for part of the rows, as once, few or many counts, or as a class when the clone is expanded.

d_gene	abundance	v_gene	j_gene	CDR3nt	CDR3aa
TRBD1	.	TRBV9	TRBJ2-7	TGTGCCAGCAGCGTAGGAGGCAGGGGGTACCACGAGCAGTACTTC	CASSVGGRGYHEQYF
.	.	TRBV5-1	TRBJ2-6	TGCGCCAGCAGCTTGGAGACTGGGGCCAACGTCCTGACTTTC	CASSLETGANVLTF
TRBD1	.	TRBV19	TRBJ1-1	TGTGCCAGTAGACGGGACAGGGGGCTCGTGAACACTGAAGCTTTCTTT	CASRRDRGLVNTEAFF
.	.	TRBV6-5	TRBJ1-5	TGTGCCAGCAGCCTGAGGGGAGGTCAGCCCCAGCATTTT	CASSLRGGQPQHF
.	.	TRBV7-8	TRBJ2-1	TGTGCCAGCAGCTTAGATCGGATGGGTGGTGAGCAGTTCTTC	CASSLDRMGGEQFF
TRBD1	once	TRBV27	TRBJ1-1	TGTGCCAGCAGTTTATTCGGGACAGGGCCCACTGAAGCTTTCTTT	CASSLFGTGPTEAFF
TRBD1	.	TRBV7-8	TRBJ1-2	TGTGCCAGCAGCTTGCGACAGGGGAGCGGCTATGGCTACACCTTC	CASSLRQGSGYGYTF
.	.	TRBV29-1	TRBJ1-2	TGCAGCGTTGTATGGGGGATGCGGAGGGACGTCAACTATGGCTACACCTTC	CSVVWGMRRDVNYGYTF
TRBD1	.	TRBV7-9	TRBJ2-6	TGTGCCAGCAGCGGGACAGGGATGTTCGGGGCCAACGTCCTGACTTTC	CASSGTGMFGANVLTF
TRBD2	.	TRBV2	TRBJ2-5	TGTGCCAGCAGGGGCCTCGGGACTAGCGGGGGGTCTGAAGAGACCCAGTACTTC	CASRGLGTSGGSEETQYF
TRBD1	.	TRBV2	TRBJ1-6	TGTGCCAGCAGTGGATGGACAGGGAGTTTATATTCACCCCTCCACTTT	CASSGWTGSLYSPLHF
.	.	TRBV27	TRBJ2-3	TGTGCCAGCAGTTTTCGGTTGGGACGGTTAAGCACAGATACGCAGTATTTT	CASSFRLGRLSTDTQYF
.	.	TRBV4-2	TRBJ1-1	TGTGCCAGCACCTCAAGGAGGGCCGGCACTGAAGCTTTCTTT	CASTSRRAGTEAFF
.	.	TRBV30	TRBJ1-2	TGTGCCTGGAGTGTACGGGGAGGCTATGGCTACACCTTC	CAWSVRGGYGYTF
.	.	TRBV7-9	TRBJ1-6	TGTGCCAGCAGCCACTCTGTTGGGCCCGCGCCCCTCCACTTT	CASSHSVGPAPLHF
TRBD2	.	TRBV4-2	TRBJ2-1	TGTGCCAGCAGGGCGGAATCCGACCAGGGGGCTAGCGGGGGGTCTAACAGGTTCTTC	CASRAESDQGASGGSNRFF
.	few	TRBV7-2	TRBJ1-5	TGTGCCAGCAGCTTAGTAAGCCGTCAGCCCCAGCATTTT	CASSLVSRQPQHF
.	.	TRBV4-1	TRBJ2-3	TGCGCCAGCAGCCAAGACCCAGCGGGTGGCACAGATACGCAGTATTTT	CASSQDPAGGTDTQYF
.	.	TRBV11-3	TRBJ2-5	TGTGCCAGCAGCTTCCCAAAAACTCGGACAGTTGTGGAGACCCAGTACTTC	CASSFPKTRTVVETQYF
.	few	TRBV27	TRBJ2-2	TGTGCCAGCAGTTTTGAAGCGAACACCGGGGAGCTGTTTTTT	CASSFEANTGELFF
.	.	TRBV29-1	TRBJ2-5	TGCAGCGTTGATCGGAGCCGGGAGACCCAGTACTTC	CSVDRSRETQYF
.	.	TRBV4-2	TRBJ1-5	TGTGCCAGCAGCCAATCCCCCGTGGGCCGAGGCAATCAGCCCCAGCATTTT	CASSQSPVGRGNQPQHF
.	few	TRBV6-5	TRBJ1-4	TGTGCCAGCAGTCCCTTCTCTCTGAGGAATGAAAAACTGTTTTTT	CASSPFSLRNEKLFF
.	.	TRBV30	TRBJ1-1	TGTGCCTGGAGACAGGACACTGAAGCTTTCTTT	CAWRQDTEAFF
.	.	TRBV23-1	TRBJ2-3	TGCGCCAGCAGTCAACGCATAACAGGGCCGTCTAGCACAGATACGCAGTATTTT	CASSQRITGPSSTDTQYF
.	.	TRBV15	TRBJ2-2	TGTGCCACCAGGGGACAGAACACCGGGGAGCTGTTTTTT	CATRGQNTGELFF
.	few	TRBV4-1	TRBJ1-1	TGCGCCAGCAGCCAAGATGAGAGTCCAGGGTGGCACACTGAAGCTTTCTTT	CASSQDESPGWHTEAFF
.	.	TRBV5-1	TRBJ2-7	TGCGCCAGCAGCTTGGAGGCGATCCAATACGAGCAGTACTTC	CASSLEAIQYEQYF
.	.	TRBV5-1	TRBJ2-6	TGCGCCAGCAGCCCAGGTTCACTCTCTGGGGCCAACGTCCTGACTTTC	CASSPGSLSGANVLTF
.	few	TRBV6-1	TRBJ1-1	TGTGCCAGCAGGACGGATTATAGCTCTGAAGCTTTCTTT	CASRTDYSSEAFF
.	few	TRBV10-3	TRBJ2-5	TGTGCCTCCAGGGTACAAGAGACCCAGTACTTC	CASRVQETQYF
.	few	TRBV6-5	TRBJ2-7	TGTGCCAGCGCCAGCTTCAGACCCTACGAGCAGTACTTC	CASASFRPYEQYF
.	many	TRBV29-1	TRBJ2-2	TGCAGCGTGGGAACAGCCGGGGAGCTGTTTTTT	CSVGTAGELFF
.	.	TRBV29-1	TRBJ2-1	TGCAGCGTTCGGACCCAGAGCTCCTACAATGAGCAGTTCTTC	CSVRTQSSYNEQFF
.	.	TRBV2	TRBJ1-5	TGTGCCAGCAGTATACGACTAGTAAATCAGCCCCAGCATTTT	CASSIRLVNQPQHF
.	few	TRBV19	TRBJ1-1	TGTGCCAGTAGTATGGCCTTTAACACTGAAGCTTTCTTT	CASSMAFNTEAFF
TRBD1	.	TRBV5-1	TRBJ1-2	TGCGCCAGCAGCGACGCGACAGGGAACTATGGCTACACCTTC	CASSDATGNYGYTF
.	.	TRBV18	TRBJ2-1	TGTGCCAGCTCATTGAATGAAGACAATGAGCAGTTCTTC	CASSLNEDNEQFF
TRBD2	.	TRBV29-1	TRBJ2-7	TGCAGCGTTCGGACTAGCGGGGGGCCGGTCTACGAGCAGTACTTC	CSVRTSGGPVYEQYF
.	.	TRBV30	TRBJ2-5	TGTGCCTGGAGTGTTGGAGGCCGGGAAACCCAGTACTTC	CAWSVGGRETQYF
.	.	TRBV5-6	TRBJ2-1	TGTGCCAGCAGCCGGGACTTCGCGGGGCAGTTCTTC	CASSRDFAGQFF
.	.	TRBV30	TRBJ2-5	TGTGCCTGGAGTTCTGGAATGGGCCAAGAGACCCAGTACTTC	CAWSSGMGQETQYF
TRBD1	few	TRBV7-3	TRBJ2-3	TGTGCCAGCAGCAGGGGGCGCGAAGATACGCAGTATTTT	CASSRGREDTQYF
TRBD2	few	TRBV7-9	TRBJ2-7	TGTGCCAGCAGCTTAAGCACTAGCGGGCCCTACGAGCAGTACTTC	CASSLSTSGPYEQYF
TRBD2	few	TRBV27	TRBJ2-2	TGTGCCAGCTCGGGCGGCGGGAGAGCCGGGGAGCTGTTTTTT	CASSGGGRAGELFF
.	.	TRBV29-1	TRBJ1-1	TGCAGCGTTGATGACCGATTTCGGATGAACACTGAAGCTTTCTTT	CSVDDRFRMNTEAFF
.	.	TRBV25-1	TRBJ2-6	TGTGCCAGCAGTAGACCTGGGGCCAACGTCCTGACTTTC	CASSRPGANVLTF
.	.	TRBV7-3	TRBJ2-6	TGTGCCAGCAGTGCGTCTGGGGCCAACGTCCTGACTTTC	CASSASGANVLTF
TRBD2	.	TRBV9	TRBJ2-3	TGTGCCAGCAGCCCAGGGACTAGCGGTACGCAGTATTTT	CASSPGTSGTQYF
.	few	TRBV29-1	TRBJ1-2	TGCAGCGCGGGATCCTCTACAGCTAACTATGGCTACACCTTC	CSAGSSTANYGYTF